This T cell receptor (beta chain) came from a study of T cells after yellow fever vaccination. In this sample, this clonotype turned up a few times. The antigen remains undetermined. Study findings and constraints: Subsequent booster samples again held most clones from primary vaccination (96% CD4, 85% to 90% CD8). Overlap between CD4 and CD8 compartments was detected for a small share of clonotypes. A secondary response was less intense yet reached its peak sooner, at day 5 versus 15.

The CDR3 sequence is 18 residues long. Germline V lookup: CDR1 DFQATT, CDR2 SNEGSKA (reference sequence). The ends were cut back, 0 bases at V and 8 bases at J, with 26 bases in the middle. The 5'RACE template-switching step produced TCR cDNA and added a universal primer site and UMIs. Using its own MiXCR run on the 5' RACE reads, TCRdb lists one record per CDR3 protein. The sample has 620,000 or so distinct CDR3 sequences, about a sixth seen once. The chain couples TRBV20-1 to TRBJ2-1; maybe TRBD2 (5 bases). This sequence was found in a man between 18 and 35 years old who received the YFV17D yellow fever vaccine. This specimen was PBMCs, taken 4 to 5 days after the first yellow fever vaccination. CDR3: CSARDYGIPAFVSDEQFF. The CDR3 region has the DNA TGCAGTGCTAGAGATTACGGGATTCCCGCCTTTGTCTCCGATGAGCAGTTCTTC.